This passage covers 22 T cell receptor beta chains from one sample sequenced in a study of radiotherapy plus CTLA-4 blockade in lung cancer. Clones were read by immunoSEQ multiplex PCR, and TCRdb kept only the in-frame ones, dropping some. The sample shows around 100,000 clones, 81% of them seen only once. Sample: peripheral blood, taken from a patient treated with radiotherapy plus ipilimumab. The receptors originated from a human donor with non-small cell lung cancer that progressed on radiotherapy plus ipilimumab. Some clones in this sample may be carry-over from other donors' samples.

The genes are TRBV9 and TRBJ2-2; no reliable D call. The CDR3 spans 14 residues. V was trimmed by 4 bases and J by 6 bases, leaving 13 bases between them. Germline lookup yields CDR1 SGDLS and CDR2 YYNGEE. The CDR3 sequence is CASSPYTRPGELFF. DNA for the CDR3: TGTGCCAGCAGCCCGTATACCCGGCCCGGGGAGCTGTTTTTT.

V is TRBV5-1 and J is TRBJ1-1; tentative D call: TRBD1 (6 bases). The germline V and J ends were trimmed by 3 bases and 3 bases, with 15 bases remaining between them. CDR3 length: 15 amino acids. Germline lookup yields CDR1 SGHRS and CDR2 YFSETQ. The CDR3: CASSSPGALYTEAFF. The CDR3 coding sequence is TGCGCCAGCAGCTCCCCAGGGGCCCTTTACACTGAAGCTTTCTTT.

V is TRBV6-1 and J is TRBJ1-1; the D gene is possibly TRBD1 (6 bases). Germline V gene data show CDR1 as MNHNS and CDR2 as SASEGT. CDR3 length equals 14 residues. V lost 6 bases to trimming and J lost 3 bases, with 14 bases between them. CDR3 loop: CASRDRRTDTEAFF. The CDR3 DNA follows: TGTGCCAGCAGAGACAGGCGTACGGACACTGAAGCTTTCTTT.

The chain has TRBV29-1 and TRBJ2-5; 8 positions match TRBD2. From germline, CDR1 is SQVTM and CDR2 ANQGSEA. The ends lost 6 bases at V and 5 bases at J; junction bases unmatched: 11. The CDR3 runs to 14 residues. In DNA form, the CDR3 reads TGCAGCGTCGCCGTTGGGGCGGGGGGTGAGACCCAGTACTTC. This translates into CSVAVGAGGETQYF.

The V gene is TRBV29-1, the J gene TRBJ2-5; 9 nucleotides align to TRBD1. Germline values: CDR1 SQVTM, CDR2 ANQGSEA. The CDR3 has 12 residues. V lost 7 bases and J lost 5; bases outside the gene matches: 5. As DNA, the CDR3 is TGCAGCGCGGGACAGGGAGTGGAGACCCAGTACTTC. It is translated as CSAGQGVETQYF.

The chain is built from TRBV7-9 and TRBJ1-6; no firm D call. The CDR3 totals 12 residues. The germline V gene encodes CDR1 SEHNR and CDR2 FQNEAQ (reference sequence). The ends were cut back, 1 base at V and 11 bases at J, with 6 bases in the middle. The CDR3 coding sequence is TGTGCCAGCAGCTTAGTTTTGGCACCCCTCCACTTT. This translates into CASSLVLAPLHF.

The DNA for the CDR3 is TGCGCCAGCAGCTTATTACCTGGCTACGAGCAGTACTTC. Translating it yields CASSLLPGYEQYF. V and J are TRBV5-1 and TRBJ2-7; D call uncertain. Trimming left V 2 bases short and J 3 bases short, with 9 bases between. The CDR3 runs 13 residues. Per germline, CDR1 SGHRS and CDR2 YFSETQ.

The chain carries TRBV6-1 and TRBJ1-2; D may be TRBD1 (6 bases). The germline gives CDR1 MNHNS, CDR2 SASEGT. CDR3 length: 15 amino acids. Trimming took 4 bases from V and 4 from J, leaving 16 bases between them. CDR3 sequence (DNA): TGTGCCAGCAGTGCCGGACAGCGGGACGGCTATGGCTACACCTTC. Protein sequence: CASSAGQRDGYGYTF.

The table lists this clone with a few counts. J is TRBJ2-1 and V is TRBV7-2, with D hard to call. Germline CDR1 SGHTA, CDR2 FQGNSA. Trimming shortened V by 1 base and J by 5 bases, and 12 bases separated the two germline ends. This CDR3 has 15 residues. The CDR3 spells CASSLVTRQNNEQFF. DNA of the CDR3: TGTGCCAGCAGCTTAGTCACGCGACAAAACAATGAGCAGTTCTTC. Full variable domain (outside the CDR3, taken from reference TRBV7-2 and TRBJ2-1): GAGVSQSPSNKVTEKGKDVELRCDPISGHTALYWYRQSLGQGLEFLIYFQGNSAPDKSGLPSDRFSAERTGGSVSTLTIQRTQQEDSAVYLCASSLVTRQNNEQFFGPGTRLTVL.

The J gene is TRBJ2-2, the V gene TRBV14, with D maybe TRBD1 (5 bases). CDR1 is SGHDN and CDR2 is FVKESK in the germline V gene. Trimming cost V 1 base and J 1 base, with 10 bases left between them. The CDR3 covers 16 residues. The CDR3 region is CASSQVRTLNTGELFF. CDR3 DNA sequence: TGTGCCAGCAGCCAAGTAAGGACACTGAACACCGGGGAGCTGTTTTTT.

This chain joins TRBV29-1 and TRBJ2-1; D tentatively reads TRBD1 or TRBD2 (5 bases each). Trimming cost V 4 bases and J 4 bases, with 8 bases left between them. Germline CDR1 SQVTM, CDR2 ANQGSEA. CDR3 length equals 12 residues. CDR3: CSVGGVYNEQFF. In nucleotides, the CDR3 is TGCAGCGTTGGAGGGGTATACAATGAGCAGTTCTTC.

The CDR3 DNA follows: TGTGCCAGCTCACCAACTTCGACAGGGCCTTTCACCGGGGAGCTGTTTTTT. Residues: CASSPTSTGPFTGELFF. J is TRBJ2-2 and V is TRBV18; 7 nucleotides match TRBD1. The germline gives CDR1 KGHSH, CDR2 LQKENI. This CDR3 is 17 amino acids long. J was trimmed by 4 bases and V by 2 bases; bases with no gene match: 10.

CDR3 loop: CASSQRDTAPEQYF. CDR3 sequence (DNA): TGTGCCAGCAGTCAACGGGACACCGCTCCCGAGCAGTACTTC. The chain employs TRBV7-9 and TRBJ2-7, with D perhaps matching TRBD1 (6 bases). The CDR3 spans 14 residues. V lost 6 bases, J lost 6 bases, and 18 bases lay in between. Germline CDR1 reads SEHNR; CDR2 reads FQNEAQ (reference sequence).

The chain carries TRBV19 and TRBJ1-1; no clear D gene. Deletions cut 4 bases from V and 5 bases from J, with 8 bases between. The CDR3 length is 12 residues. Germline values: CDR1 LNHDA, CDR2 SQIVND (reference sequence). The CDR3 region is CASSTPSTEAFF. The CDR3 DNA is TGTGCCAGTAGTACCCCCAGTACTGAAGCTTTCTTT.

The sample holds one count of this clone. The chain has TRBV6-6 and TRBJ2-7; TRBD1 might be the D (5 bases). Germline assignment: CDR1 MNHNY and CDR2 SVGAGI (reference sequence). This CDR3 contains 15 residues. Deletions cut 0 bases from V and 2 bases from J, with 11 bases between. CDR3 nucleotide sequence: TGTGCCAGCAGTTACTCCCGTCGGACAACCTACGAGCAGTACTTC. Translated, it gives CASSYSRRTTYEQYF.

The chain joins TRBV5-4 to TRBJ1-1; no firm D call. The germline V and J ends were trimmed by 1 base and 0 bases, with 13 bases remaining between them. Germline V CDR1 and CDR2: SGHNT, YYREEE (reference sequence). This CDR3 has 16 amino acids. CDR3 nucleotides: TGTGCCAGCAGCTTGTGGATAAGTACCATGAACACTGAAGCTTTCTTT. It translates to CASSLWISTMNTEAFF.

Details on this clone: Distinct nucleotide sequences in the sample also encode this CDR3. This chain connects TRBV5-6 to TRBJ2-1; 7 bases are shared with TRBD1. The V and J ends lost 2 bases and 4 bases, in that order; junction bases with no gene match: 9. The germline V gene has CDR1 SGHDT and CDR2 YYEEEE. CDR3 length equals 16 residues. The DNA of the CDR3 is TGTGCCAGCAGCTTAACAGGGGCAAACCTTTACAATGAGCAGTTCTTC. Amino acids: CASSLTGANLYNEQFF.

The chain links TRBV5-1 to TRBJ1-1; no firm D call. V was clipped by 5 bases and J by 0 bases, with 11 bases between them. The CDR3 is made up of 14 amino acids. From germline, CDR1 is SGHRS and CDR2 YFSETQ. CDR3 protein: CASSQLSLNTEAFF. CDR3 nucleotide sequence: TGCGCCAGCAGTCAGCTATCTTTGAACACTGAAGCTTTCTTT.

The V gene is TRBV7-9, the J gene TRBJ1-2; the D is unclear. CDR3 length: 16 residues. From germline, CDR1 is SEHNR and CDR2 FQNEAQ (reference sequence). Trimming removed 1 base at V and 2 bases at J, with 14 bases between. In DNA, the CDR3 is TGTGCCAGCAGCTTAGGGGCCCGTTTGGAGAACTATGGCTACACCTTC. Its translation is CASSLGARLENYGYTF.

The chain links TRBV4-2 to TRBJ1-2; tentatively, D is TRBD1 (5 bases). The V end lost 5 bases, the J end lost 0 bases, and 16 bases lay between the germline ends. This CDR3 is built from 16 residues. The germline gives CDR1 LGHNA, CDR2 YNFKEQ. The CDR3, as DNA: TGTGCCAGCAGCACCGGGGGACGGCTGGCTAACTATGGCTACACCTTC. Translated: CASSTGGRLANYGYTF.

This chain links TRBV18 with TRBJ2-7; possible D gene TRBD1, 6 bases. The CDR3 loop spans 12 amino acids. Trimming took off 5 bases at V and 4 bases at J, with 9 bases between the two ends. Germline-derived CDR1 and CDR2 are KGHSH and LQKENI. As DNA, the CDR3 is TGTGCCAGCTCAACGGACAGTTACGAGCAGTACTTC. Its protein product is CASSTDSYEQYF.

The chain recombines TRBV5-6 with TRBJ2-1, with a weak D call TRBD1 (5 bases). Trimming removed 0 bases from V and 4 bases from J, with 11 bases in between. The CDR3 loop spans 15 amino acids. Per the germline V gene, CDR1 is SGHDT and CDR2 is YYEEEE. CDR3 residues: CASSLGDQGYNEQFF. The DNA of the CDR3 is TGTGCCAGCAGCTTGGGAGACCAGGGATACAATGAGCAGTTCTTC. The full variable domain, rest sourced from reference TRBV5-6 and TRBJ2-1, is DAGVTQSPTHLIKTRGQQVTLRCSPKSGHDTVSWYQQALGQGPQFIFQYYEEEERQRGNFPDRFSGHQFPNYSSELNVNALLLGDSALYLCASSLGDQGYNEQFFGPGTRLTVL.